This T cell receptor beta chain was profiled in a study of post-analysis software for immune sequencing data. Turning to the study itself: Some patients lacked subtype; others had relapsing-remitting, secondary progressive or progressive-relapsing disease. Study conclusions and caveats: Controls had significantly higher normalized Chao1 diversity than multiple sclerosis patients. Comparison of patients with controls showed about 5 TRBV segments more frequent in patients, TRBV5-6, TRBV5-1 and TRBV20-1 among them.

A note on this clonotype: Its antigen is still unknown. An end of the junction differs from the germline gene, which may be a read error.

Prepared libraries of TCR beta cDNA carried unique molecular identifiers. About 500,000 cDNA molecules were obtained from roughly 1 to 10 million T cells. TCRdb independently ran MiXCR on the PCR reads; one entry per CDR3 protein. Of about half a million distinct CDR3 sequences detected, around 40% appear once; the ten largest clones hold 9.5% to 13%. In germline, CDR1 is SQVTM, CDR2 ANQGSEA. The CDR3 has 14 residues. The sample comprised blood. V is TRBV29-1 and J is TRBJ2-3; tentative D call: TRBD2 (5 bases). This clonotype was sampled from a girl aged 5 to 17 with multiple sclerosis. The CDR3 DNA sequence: TGCAGCGCTGAATACCCCAGGAGGATAGATACGCAGTATTTT. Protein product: CSAEYPRRIDTQYF.